This entry lists 10 T cell receptor beta chains sequenced from one sample in a study of blood T cell repertoires in COVID-19. Data came from immunoSEQ multiplex PCR; TCRdb stores just in-frame clones and leaves some out. The sample has around 120,000 clones; 88% are singletons. Sample: peripheral blood. Source of these receptors: a woman between 45 and 65 years old with active or convalescent COVID-19.

The V and J genes are TRBV30 and TRBJ1-2; 7 nucleotides align to TRBD1. Germline V CDR1 and CDR2: GTSNPN, SVGIG (reference sequence). The trim removed 2 bases at V and 5 bases at J, leaving 14 bases unmatched. CDR3 length equals 16 residues. Here the CDR3 DNA reads TGTGCCTGGAGTCTAACCCGCCGACAGGGATCATATGGCTACACCTTC. Its translation: CAWSLTRRQGSYGYTF. The full variable domain, in which reference TRBV30 and TRBJ1-2 provide the parts outside the CDR3, is SQTIHQWPATLVQPVGSPLSLECTVEGTSNPNLYWYRQAAGRGLQLLFYSVGIGQISSEVPQNLSASRPQDRQFILSSKKLLLSDSGFYLCAWSLTRRQGSYGYTFGSGTRLTVV.

The chain recombines TRBV10-1 with TRBJ2-7; 14 nucleotides agree with TRBD2. The CDR3 has 17 residues. The germline gives CDR1 WNHNN, CDR2 SYGVQD (reference sequence). After removal of 7 bases from V and 0 bases from J, the junction contained 8 bases not matched to a gene. CDR3 in amino acids: CASTGTSGSPFSYEQYF. The CDR3 bases are TGCGCCAGCACTGGGACTAGCGGGAGTCCCTTCTCCTACGAGCAGTACTTC.

The rearrangement joins TRBV28 to TRBJ1-2; 7 bases map to TRBD1. This CDR3 is built from 11 residues. In germline, CDR1 is MDHEN, CDR2 SYDVKM. The junction had 1 base not matched to a gene; V was cut back by 5 bases and J by 7 bases. In DNA form, the CDR3 reads TGTGCCAGCAGTGGGACAGTTGGCTACACCTTC. Its translation is CASSGTVGYTF.

The genes are TRBV9 and TRBJ1-1; a possible D gene is TRBD1 (5 bases). Trimming took 4 bases from V and 5 from J, leaving 18 bases between them. Looked up from germline, CDR1 is SGDLS and CDR2 is YYNGEE. CDR3 length: 15 amino acids. The CDR3 coding sequence is TGTGCCAGCAGCCCGGGGGGATTATGGGAGACTGAAGCTTTCTTT. It is translated as CASSPGGLWETEAFF.

The chain is built from TRBV5-1 and TRBJ2-3, with D unresolved. V shed 4 bases and J shed 4 bases, with 4 bases lying between them. Looked up from germline, CDR1 is SGHRS and CDR2 is YFSETQ. This CDR3 has 11 residues. The CDR3 region is CASSPSDTQYF. For the CDR3, the DNA is TGCGCCAGCAGCCCCTCAGATACGCAGTATTTT.

The J gene is TRBJ2-1, the V gene TRBV29-1, with a possible D match to TRBD2 (6 bases). The V gene's germline CDR1 is SQVTM and CDR2 ANQGSEA. This CDR3 is 14 amino acids long. Trimming stripped 6 bases from V and 0 bases from J, with 12 bases between. This CDR3 is CSVASESSYNEQFF. The CDR3 DNA reads as TGCAGCGTCGCTAGCGAGAGCTCCTACAATGAGCAGTTCTTC.

This chain uses TRBV18 with TRBJ1-4; D perhaps matches TRBD1 (5 bases). Per the germline V gene, CDR1 is KGHSH and CDR2 is LQKENI. The CDR3 covers 14 residues. V was clipped by 6 bases and J by 6 bases, with 14 bases between them. CDR3 protein: CASSQGYRDEKLFF. CDR3 DNA sequence: TGTGCCAGCTCGCAGGGTTATAGGGATGAAAAACTGTTTTTT.

The chain recombines TRBV7-8 with TRBJ2-3, with D tentatively TRBD2 (6 bases). This CDR3 contains 16 residues. Trimming removed 3 bases from V and 0 bases from J, with 13 bases in between. Germline lookup yields CDR1 SGHVS and CDR2 FQNEAQ. The CDR3 protein is CASSFSGGASTDTQYF. CDR3 nucleotide sequence: TGTGCCAGCAGCTTTAGTGGCGGGGCTAGCACAGATACGCAGTATTTT.

J is TRBJ2-3 and V is TRBV9; D unclear. This CDR3 has 14 amino acids. Trimming pared 1 base from V and 0 bases from J, leaving 6 bases between. The germline CDR1 and CDR2 sequences are SGDLS and YYNGEE. The CDR3 is CASSVLSSTDTQYF. In nucleotides, the CDR3 is TGTGCCAGCAGCGTATTATCCAGCACAGATACGCAGTATTTT.

The V and J genes are TRBV6-2 or TRBV6-3 and TRBJ1-1; D is unresolved. Germline lookup yields CDR1 MNHEY and CDR2 SVGEGT. The V gene lost 5 bases and the J gene lost 1 base, with 11 bases spanning the gap. The length of the CDR3 is 14 residues. CDR3 loop: CASSKTGANTEAFF. CDR3 nucleotide sequence: TGTGCCAGCAGTAAGACGGGAGCGAACACTGAAGCTTTCTTT.